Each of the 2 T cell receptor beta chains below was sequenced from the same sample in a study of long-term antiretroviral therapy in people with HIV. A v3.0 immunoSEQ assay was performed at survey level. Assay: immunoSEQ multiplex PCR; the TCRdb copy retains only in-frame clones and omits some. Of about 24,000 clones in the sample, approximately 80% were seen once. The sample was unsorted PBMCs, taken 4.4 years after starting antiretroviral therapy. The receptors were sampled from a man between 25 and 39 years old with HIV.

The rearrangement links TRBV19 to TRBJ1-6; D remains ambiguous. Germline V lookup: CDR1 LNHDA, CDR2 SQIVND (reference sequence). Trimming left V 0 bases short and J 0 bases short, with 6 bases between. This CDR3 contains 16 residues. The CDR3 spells CASSIDNYSYNSPLHF. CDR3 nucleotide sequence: TGTGCCAGTAGTATAGATAATTACTCCTATAATTCACCCCTCCACTTT.

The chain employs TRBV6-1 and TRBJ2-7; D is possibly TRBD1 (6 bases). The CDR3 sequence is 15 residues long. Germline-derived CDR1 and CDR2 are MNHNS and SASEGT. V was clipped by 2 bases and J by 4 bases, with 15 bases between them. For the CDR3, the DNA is TGTGCCAGCAGTGAATTGTCAGGGGCTCCATACGAGCAGTACTTC. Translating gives CASSELSGAPYEQYF.